The T cell receptor (beta chain) described here comes from a study of Ad26.COV2.S vaccination and SARS-CoV-2 variants. Study conclusions and caveats: It was found that vaccine and placebo recipients had similar non-spike TCR breadth. Responses of spike-specific T cells (both CD8+ and CD4+) reportedly showed substantial breadth after vaccination.

For this clone: Its antigen is as yet unknown.

Clones were read by immunoSEQ multiplex PCR, and TCRdb kept only the in-frame ones, dropping some. The sample contains about 420,000 clones, approximately 87% of which appear only once. The treatment: around 19 received Ad26.COV2.S at low or high dose, single or two shots; a few received placebo; per-sample allocation not given. Day 63 following the first vaccine or placebo injection was when the samples were taken. An adult aged 18-55 years in Boston served as the donor. This clonotype was obtained from a person between 18 and 65 years old who received the Ad26.COV2.S COVID-19 vaccine or a placebo. Sample: peripheral blood, taken in a trial of Ad26.COV2.S vaccine versus placebo.

The CDR3, as DNA: TGTGCCAGTAGTACGGACGGGAGAAGGGATACGCAGTATTTT. Its protein product is CASSTDGRRDTQYF. This rearrangement joins TRBV19 to TRBJ2-3; D may be TRBD2 (6 bases). The CDR3 covers 14 residues. The germline V and J ends were trimmed by 4 bases and 6 bases, with 14 bases remaining between them. In germline, CDR1 is LNHDA, CDR2 SQIVND (reference sequence).